The 20 T cell receptor beta chains given below trace back to one sample, sequenced in a study of blood T cells in healthy people across ages. It was with a sample-barcoded 5' primer and a J-beta primer mix that a second PCR of about 7 to 12 cycles was run. TCRdb called the 5' RACE reads again in MiXCR, with one record for every CDR3 protein. The sample lists around 2 million distinct CDR3 sequences; approximately 39% were seen once. Input material: blood. Receptor source: a human donor in good health.

The chain is built from TRBV27 and TRBJ2-3; D perhaps matches TRBD1 (6 bases). CDR3 length: 13 residues. Germline assignment: CDR1 MNHEY and CDR2 SMNVEV (reference sequence). The V end was cut by 2 bases, the J end by 7 bases, with 10 bases between. Here the CDR3 reads CASSLTDSYTQYF. The CDR3 region has the DNA TGTGCCAGCAGTTTAACGGACAGCTATACGCAGTATTTT.

This clonotype has only a few counts. The chain employs TRBV6-2 or TRBV6-3 and TRBJ1-2; the match to TRBD1 covers 8 bases. The CDR3 is 14 amino acids. The germline CDR1 and CDR2 sequences are MNHEY and SVGEGT. Trimming took 2 bases from V and 8 from J; bases not matched to a gene: 7. CDR3: CASSYGETGVGYTF. CDR3 nucleotide sequence: TGTGCCAGCAGTTACGGCGAGACAGGGGTCGGCTACACCTTC.

This chain connects TRBV12-3 or TRBV12-4 to TRBJ2-3; no reliable D call. CDR3 length equals 14 residues. V was shortened by 3 bases and J by 2 bases, with 9 bases between the two germline ends. The CDR3 DNA reads as TGTGCCAGCAGTTTTGGGGTACACACAGATACGCAGTATTTT. As protein: CASSFGVHTDTQYF.

The sample holds a few counts of this clonotype. The DNA is left out, because the CDR3 cannot be placed on it with certainty; the CDR3 is given as TCRdb lists it. This sequence joins TRBV11-1 and TRBJ2-5; the table's D call, TRBD1, has no DNA check behind it. Germline V CDR1 and CDR2: SGHAT, FQDESV (reference sequence). The CDR3 region is 21 residues in length, termini included. The CDR3 protein is CASSFPFGPGDREPSRETQYF.

This clonotype was seen a handful of times. The rearrangement links TRBV6-1 to TRBJ2-5; no clear D. Germline CDR1 is MNHNS and CDR2 is SASEGT. The CDR3 runs 16 residues. V was clipped by 7 bases and J by 0 bases, with 18 bases between them. CDR3 nucleotide sequence: TGTGCCAGCACCCATCTCCCCACACTGTACCAAGAGACCCAGTACTTC. Protein product: CASTHLPTLYQETQYF.

This chain links TRBV24-1 with TRBJ2-1; TRBD1 matches at 7 bases. Germline loops: CDR1 KGHDR, CDR2 SFDVKD. The CDR3 contains 15 residues. V trimming: 3 bases; J trimming: 8 bases; junction bases outside the gene matches: 9. CDR3 sequence reads: CATSDTGAATHEQFF. DNA for the CDR3: TGTGCCACCAGTGATACAGGGGCCGCCACCCATGAGCAGTTCTTC.

This chain links TRBV5-1 with TRBJ2-1; 10 bases align to TRBD2. CDR1 and CDR2 (germline): SGHRS, YFSETQ. The CDR3 loop spans 17 amino acids. J gave up 0 bases and V 3 bases, and 6 bases lay outside the gene matches. The CDR3 is CASSSGLAPSSYNEQFF. The CDR3 region has the DNA TGCGCCAGCAGCTCGGGACTAGCGCCTAGCTCCTACAATGAGCAGTTCTTC.

The table lists this clonotype with a few counts. V is TRBV7-8 and J is TRBJ2-4, with D possibly being TRBD1 or TRBD2 (5 bases each). Germline CDR1 reads SGHVS; CDR2 reads FQNEAQ. Trimming removed 1 base at V and 8 bases at J, with 12 bases between. CDR3 length: 14 residues. The CDR3 bases are TGTGCCAGCAGCTTAGTAGGGATGGGGGACATTCAGTACTTC. It specifies CASSLVGMGDIQYF.

The V call is TRBV20-1, the J call TRBJ1-1; 7 nucleotides align to TRBD1. The V gene's germline CDR1 is DFQATT and CDR2 SNEGSKA (reference sequence). V dropped 8 bases and J dropped 4; count of bases not matched to a gene: 7. This CDR3 comprises 12 residues. DNA for the CDR3: TGCAGTTCCTACCAGGGGGTCACTGAAGCTTTCTTT. Encoded protein: CSSYQGVTEAFF.

Turning to this clonotype: The junction departs from germline at one end; a sequencing error may be responsible. Here the CDR3 DNA reads TGTGCCGGCAGCTGGACCATTGAGCAGTTCTTC. Translated, it gives CAGSWTIEQFF. V usage is TRBV11-2 and J usage is TRBJ2-1; D is unclear. CDR1 SGHAT and CDR2 FQNNGV come from the germline V gene. This CDR3 comprises 11 residues.

This clonotype was seen a few times. The CDR3 DNA sequence: TGTGCCAGCAGCTTAAGAGGTCTAGGGGCGATAGAGACCCAGTACTTC. This encodes CASSLRGLGAIETQYF. The chain recombines TRBV7-3 with TRBJ2-5, with TRBD1 as a possible D gene (5 bases). The V gene's germline CDR1 is SGHTA and CDR2 FQGTGA. V lost 1 base, J lost 4 bases, and 16 bases lay in between. This CDR3 is built from 16 residues.

This clonotype turned up a few times. V gene TRBV20-1 combines with J gene TRBJ2-5; 8 positions agree with TRBD1. The CDR3 length is 12 residues. The J segment lost 5 bases and the V segment lost 5 bases, leaving 4 bases of the junction unmatched. CDR1 is DFQATT, CDR2 SNEGSKA, per germline (reference sequence). The chain's CDR3 is CSAAGGPETQYF. CDR3 DNA: TGCAGTGCTGCAGGGGGCCCCGAGACCCAGTACTTC.

As regards this clonotype: A read error is possible here, since a much larger clone lies one base away. This sequence joins TRBV7-6 and TRBJ2-4, with D perhaps matching TRBD1 (5 bases). The last part of the DNA fits TRBJ2-7 better; the J call may be wrong. Per germline, CDR1 SGHVS and CDR2 FNYEAQ. The CDR3 totals 13 residues. CDR3: CACSLGEPYEQYF. The CDR3 nucleotides read TGTGCCTGCAGCCTAGGGGAACCCTACGAGCAGTACTTC.

This clonotype was seen a handful of times. The chain joins TRBV20-1 to TRBJ2-3; D might be TRBD1 (6 bases). CDR3 length: 13 residues. V was cut by 1 base and J by 4 bases, with 9 bases left in between. From germline, CDR1 is DFQATT and CDR2 SNEGSKA (reference sequence). The CDR3 nucleotides read TGCAGTGCTAGAGTGGACAGCGCAGATACGCAGTATTTT. As protein: CSARVDSADTQYF.

The rearrangement uses TRBV12-3 or TRBV12-4 and TRBJ2-1; the D is unclear. The V end lost 8 bases, the J end lost 2 bases, and 13 bases lay between the germline ends. The CDR3 covers 14 residues. In DNA, the CDR3 is TGTGCCAGCGGTGGGCAGAGCGCCTACAATGAGCAGTTCTTC. Protein sequence: CASGGQSAYNEQFF.

V usage is TRBV6-2 or TRBV6-3 and J usage is TRBJ2-1; 7 nucleotides match TRBD1. The CDR3 spans 13 residues. The germline V gene has CDR1 MNHEY and CDR2 SVGEGT. After removal of 9 bases from V and 6 bases from J, the junction contained 8 bases not matched to a gene. CDR3 bases: TGTGCCAGTATAAACTACAGGGGCAATGAGCAGTTCTTC. Amino acids: CASINYRGNEQFF.

V gene TRBV6-5 combines with J gene TRBJ2-1, with 8 bases matching TRBD2. CDR1 is MNHEY and CDR2 is SVGAGI in the germline V gene. This CDR3 spans 14 amino acids. The J segment lost 10 bases and the V segment lost 2 bases, leaving 7 bases of the junction unmatched. The DNA for the CDR3 is TGTGCCAGCAGTTACGATAGACTAGCGTGGGAGCAGTTCTTC. As protein: CASSYDRLAWEQFF.

V and J are TRBV5-1 and TRBJ2-5; 9 bases map to TRBD1. The DNA matches TRBJ2-7 better at its end, which makes the J call doubtful. The CDR3 runs to 15 residues. Germline V gene lookup returns CDR1 SGHRS and CDR2 YFSETQ. This chain's CDR3 is CASSSLDRGRYEQYF. As DNA, the CDR3 is TGCGCCAGCAGCTCCCTGGACAGGGGTCGCTACGAGCAGTACTTC.

This chain uses TRBV4-1 with TRBJ1-2; TRBD1 agrees at 9 bases. Germline assignment: CDR1 MGHRA and CDR2 YSYEKL. This CDR3 is 15 amino acids long. Losses at the gene ends were 3 bases for V and 8 bases for J; bases not matched to a gene: 10. CDR3 sequence (DNA): TGCGCCAGCAGCCACCCGGGACAGGGAAAACAGGGCTACACCTTC. This encodes CASSHPGQGKQGYTF.

This chain uses TRBV6-2 or TRBV6-3 with TRBJ2-3, with D perhaps matching TRBD1 (5 bases). The CDR3 extends over 13 amino acids. In germline, CDR1 is MNHEY, CDR2 SVGEGT. The V end was cut by 2 bases, the J end by 6 bases, with 9 bases between. CDR3 DNA sequence: TGTGCCAGCAGTTACCACAGGATGGATACGCAGTATTTT. Translating it yields CASSYHRMDTQYF.